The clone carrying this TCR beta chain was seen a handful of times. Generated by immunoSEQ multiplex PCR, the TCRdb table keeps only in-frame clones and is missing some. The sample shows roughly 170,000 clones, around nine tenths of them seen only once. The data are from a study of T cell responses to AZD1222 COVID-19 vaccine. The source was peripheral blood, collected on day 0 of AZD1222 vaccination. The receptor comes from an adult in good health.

CDR3 sequence: CASSLPADTGELFF. DNA of the CDR3: TGCGCCAGCAGCTTACCGGCAGACACCGGGGAGCTGTTTTTT. The chain combines TRBV5-1 with TRBJ2-2, with unresolved D. From germline, CDR1 is SGHRS and CDR2 YFSETQ. CDR3 length equals 14 residues. The V and J ends lost 2 bases and 3 bases respectively, with 8 bases between them.